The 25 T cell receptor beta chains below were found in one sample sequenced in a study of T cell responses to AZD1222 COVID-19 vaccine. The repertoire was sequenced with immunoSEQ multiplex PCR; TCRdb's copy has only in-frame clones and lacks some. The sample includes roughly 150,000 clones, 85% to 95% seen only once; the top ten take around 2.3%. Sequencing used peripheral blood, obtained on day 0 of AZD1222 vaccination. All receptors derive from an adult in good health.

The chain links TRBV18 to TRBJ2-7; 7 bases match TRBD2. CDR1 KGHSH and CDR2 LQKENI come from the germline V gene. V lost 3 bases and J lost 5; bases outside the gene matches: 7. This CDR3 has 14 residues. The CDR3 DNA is TGTGCCAGCTCACCCAAAACTAGCGTCCACGAGCAGTACTTC. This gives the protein CASSPKTSVHEQYF.

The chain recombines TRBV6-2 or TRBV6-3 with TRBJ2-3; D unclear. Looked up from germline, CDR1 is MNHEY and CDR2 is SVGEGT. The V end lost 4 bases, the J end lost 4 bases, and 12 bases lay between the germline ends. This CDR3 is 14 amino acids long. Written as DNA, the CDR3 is TGTGCCAGCAGTTTTGCATATTTCGCAGATACGCAGTATTTT. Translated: CASSFAYFADTQYF.

Written as DNA, the CDR3 is TGCGCCAGCAGCCACCAGCCGGGACAGGACTACGAGCAGTACTTC. It codes for CASSHQPGQDYEQYF. V and J are TRBV4-1 and TRBJ2-7, with TRBD1 matching over 8 bases. Germline CDR1 reads MGHRA; CDR2 reads YSYEKL. V shed 3 bases, J shed 3 bases, and the junction held 7 bases outside the gene matches. The CDR3 length is 15 residues.

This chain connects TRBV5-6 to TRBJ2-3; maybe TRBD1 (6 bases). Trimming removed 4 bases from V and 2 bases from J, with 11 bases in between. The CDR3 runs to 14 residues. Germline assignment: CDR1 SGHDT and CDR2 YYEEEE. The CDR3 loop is CASSQDSYTDTQYF. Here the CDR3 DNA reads TGTGCCAGCAGCCAGGACAGTTACACAGATACGCAGTATTTT.

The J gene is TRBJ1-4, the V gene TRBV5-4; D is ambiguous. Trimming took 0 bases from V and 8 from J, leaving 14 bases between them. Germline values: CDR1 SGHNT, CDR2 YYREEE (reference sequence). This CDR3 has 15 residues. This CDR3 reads CASSLDGLSREKLFF. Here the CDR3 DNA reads TGTGCCAGCAGCTTGGACGGCCTGTCGAGGGAAAAACTGTTTTTT.

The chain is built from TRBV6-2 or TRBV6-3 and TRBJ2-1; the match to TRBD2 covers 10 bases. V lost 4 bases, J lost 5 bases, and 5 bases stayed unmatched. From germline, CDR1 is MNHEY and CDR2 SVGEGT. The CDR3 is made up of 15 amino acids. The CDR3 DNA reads TGTGCCAGCAGTTTTGGACTAGCGGTAGACAATGAGCAGTTCTTC. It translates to CASSFGLAVDNEQFF.

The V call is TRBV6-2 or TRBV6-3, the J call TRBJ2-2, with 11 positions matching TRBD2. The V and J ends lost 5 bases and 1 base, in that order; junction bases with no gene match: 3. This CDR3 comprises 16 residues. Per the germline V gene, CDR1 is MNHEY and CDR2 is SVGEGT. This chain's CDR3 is CASSGTSGGNTGELFF. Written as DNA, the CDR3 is TGTGCCAGCAGTGGAACTAGCGGGGGGAACACCGGGGAGCTGTTTTTT.

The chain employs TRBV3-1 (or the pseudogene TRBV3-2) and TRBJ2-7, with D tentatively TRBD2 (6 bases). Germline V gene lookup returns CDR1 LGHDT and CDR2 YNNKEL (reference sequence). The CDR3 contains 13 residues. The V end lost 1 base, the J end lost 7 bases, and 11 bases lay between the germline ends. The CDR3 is CASSQGGVGEQYF. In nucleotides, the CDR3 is TGTGCCAGCAGCCAAGGGGGGGTAGGTGAGCAGTACTTC.

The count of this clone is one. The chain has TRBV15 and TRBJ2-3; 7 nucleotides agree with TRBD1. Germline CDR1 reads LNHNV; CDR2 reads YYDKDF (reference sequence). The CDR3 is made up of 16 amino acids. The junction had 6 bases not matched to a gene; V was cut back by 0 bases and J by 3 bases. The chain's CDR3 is CATSRDRDSQTDTQYF. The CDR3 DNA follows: TGTGCCACCAGCAGAGATCGGGACAGCCAAACAGATACGCAGTATTTT.

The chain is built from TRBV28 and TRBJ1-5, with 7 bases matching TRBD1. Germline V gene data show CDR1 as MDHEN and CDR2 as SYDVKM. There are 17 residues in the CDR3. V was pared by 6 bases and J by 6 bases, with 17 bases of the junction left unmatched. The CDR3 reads CASRQPPYRGGGQPQHF. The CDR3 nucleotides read TGTGCCAGCAGACAACCCCCCTACAGGGGCGGAGGTCAGCCCCAGCATTTT. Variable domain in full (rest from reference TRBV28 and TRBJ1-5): DVKVTQSSRYLVKRTGEKVFLECVQDMDHENMFWYRQDPGLGLRLIYFSYDVKMKEKGDIPEGYSVSREKKERFSLILESASTNQTSMYLCASRQPPYRGGGQPQHFGDGTRLSIL.

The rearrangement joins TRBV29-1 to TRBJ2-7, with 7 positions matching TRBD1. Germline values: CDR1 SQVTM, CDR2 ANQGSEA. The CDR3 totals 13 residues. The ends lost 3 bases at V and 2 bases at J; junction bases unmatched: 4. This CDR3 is CSVEAQGAYEQYF. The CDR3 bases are TGCAGCGTTGAGGCGCAGGGGGCCTACGAGCAGTACTTC.

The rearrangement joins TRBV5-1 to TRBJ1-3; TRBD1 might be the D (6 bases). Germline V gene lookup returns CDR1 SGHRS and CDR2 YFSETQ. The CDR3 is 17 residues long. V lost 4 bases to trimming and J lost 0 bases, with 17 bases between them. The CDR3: CASSPKGGRSSGNTIYF. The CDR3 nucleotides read TGCGCCAGCAGCCCGAAAGGGGGACGGAGCTCTGGAAACACCATATATTTT.

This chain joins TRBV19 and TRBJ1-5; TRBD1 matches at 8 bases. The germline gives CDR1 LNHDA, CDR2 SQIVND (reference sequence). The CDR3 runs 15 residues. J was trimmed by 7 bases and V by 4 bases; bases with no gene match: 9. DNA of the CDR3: TGTGCCAGTAGTACTCAGGGGGCGGGGGGGCAGCCCCAGCATTTT. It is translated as CASSTQGAGGQPQHF.

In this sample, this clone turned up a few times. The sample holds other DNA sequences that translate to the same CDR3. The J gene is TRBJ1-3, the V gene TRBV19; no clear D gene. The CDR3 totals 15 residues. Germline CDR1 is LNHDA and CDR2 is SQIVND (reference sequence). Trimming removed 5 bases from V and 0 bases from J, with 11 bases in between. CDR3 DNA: TGTGCCAGTAGTCCGGACCGGAGCTCTGGAAACACCATATATTTT. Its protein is CASSPDRSSGNTIYF.

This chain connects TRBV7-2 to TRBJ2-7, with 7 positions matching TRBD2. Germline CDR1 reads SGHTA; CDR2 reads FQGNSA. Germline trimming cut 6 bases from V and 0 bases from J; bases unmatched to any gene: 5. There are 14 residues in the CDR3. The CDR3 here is CASRPWGGSYEQYF. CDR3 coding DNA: TGTGCCAGCAGGCCATGGGGGGGCTCCTACGAGCAGTACTTC.

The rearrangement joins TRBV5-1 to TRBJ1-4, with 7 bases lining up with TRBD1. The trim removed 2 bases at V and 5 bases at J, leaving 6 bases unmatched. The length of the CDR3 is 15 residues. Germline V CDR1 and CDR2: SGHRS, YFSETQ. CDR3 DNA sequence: TGCGCCAGCAGCTTAACCGGGACAGTCAATGAAAAACTGTTTTTT. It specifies CASSLTGTVNEKLFF.

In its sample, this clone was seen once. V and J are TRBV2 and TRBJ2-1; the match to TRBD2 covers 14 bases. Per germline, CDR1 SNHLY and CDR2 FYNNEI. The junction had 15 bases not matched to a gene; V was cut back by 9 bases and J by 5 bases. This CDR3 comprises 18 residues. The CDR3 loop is CASPSPGTSGRYDNEQFF. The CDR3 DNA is TGTGCCAGTCCGTCCCCCGGGACTAGCGGGAGATACGACAATGAGCAGTTCTTC.

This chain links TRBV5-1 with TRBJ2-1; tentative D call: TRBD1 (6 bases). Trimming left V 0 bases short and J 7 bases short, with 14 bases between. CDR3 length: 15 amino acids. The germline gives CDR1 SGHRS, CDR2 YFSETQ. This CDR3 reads CASSLEGGATNEQFF. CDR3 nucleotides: TGCGCCAGCAGCTTGGAAGGGGGAGCGACTAATGAGCAGTTCTTC. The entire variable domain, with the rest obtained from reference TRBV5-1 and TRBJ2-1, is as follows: KAGVTQTPRYLIKTRGQQVTLSCSPISGHRSVSWYQQTPGQGLQFLFEYFSETQRNKGNFPGRFSGRQFSNSRSEMNVSTLELGDSALYLCASSLEGGATNEQFFGPGTRLTVL.

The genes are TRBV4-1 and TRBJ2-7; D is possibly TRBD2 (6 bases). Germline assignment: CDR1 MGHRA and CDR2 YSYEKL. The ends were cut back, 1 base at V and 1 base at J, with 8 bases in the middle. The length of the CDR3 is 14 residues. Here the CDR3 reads CASSQASVSYEQYF. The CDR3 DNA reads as TGCGCCAGCAGCCAAGCTAGCGTATCCTACGAGCAGTACTTC.

In DNA form, the CDR3 reads TGTGCCTGGATAATGACAGGGCGAGGGACCTACGAGCAGTACTTC. It translates to CAWIMTGRGTYEQYF. The chain combines TRBV30 with TRBJ2-7; 7 bases align to TRBD1. V was pared by 4 bases and J by 2 bases, with 11 bases of the junction left unmatched. The CDR3 consists of 15 residues. The germline V gene encodes CDR1 GTSNPN and CDR2 SVGIG (reference sequence).

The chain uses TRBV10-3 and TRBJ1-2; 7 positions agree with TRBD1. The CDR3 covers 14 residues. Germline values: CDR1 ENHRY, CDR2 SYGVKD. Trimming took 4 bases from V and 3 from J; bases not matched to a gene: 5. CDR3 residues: CAISGYGQDYGYTF. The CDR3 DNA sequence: TGTGCCATCAGTGGGTACGGACAGGACTATGGCTACACCTTC.

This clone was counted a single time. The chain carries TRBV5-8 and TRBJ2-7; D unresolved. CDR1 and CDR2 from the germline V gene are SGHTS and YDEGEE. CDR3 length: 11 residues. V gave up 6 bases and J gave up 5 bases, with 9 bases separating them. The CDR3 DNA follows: TGTGCCAGCACCCCGGATCACGAGCAGTACTTC. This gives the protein CASTPDHEQYF.

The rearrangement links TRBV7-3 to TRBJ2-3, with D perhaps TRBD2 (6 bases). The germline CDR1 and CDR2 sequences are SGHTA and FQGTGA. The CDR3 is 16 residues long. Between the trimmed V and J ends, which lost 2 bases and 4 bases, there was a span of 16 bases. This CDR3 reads CASSLGGGVGADTQYF. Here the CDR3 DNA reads TGTGCCAGCAGCTTAGGTGGAGGGGTAGGCGCAGATACGCAGTATTTT.

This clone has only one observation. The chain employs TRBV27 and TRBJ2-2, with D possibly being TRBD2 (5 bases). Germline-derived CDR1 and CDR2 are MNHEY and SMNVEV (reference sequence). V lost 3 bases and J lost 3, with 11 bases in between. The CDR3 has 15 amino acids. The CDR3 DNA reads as TGTGCCAGCAGTTTCGGCGGGTCGTACACCGGGGAGCTGTTTTTT. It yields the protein CASSFGGSYTGELFF.

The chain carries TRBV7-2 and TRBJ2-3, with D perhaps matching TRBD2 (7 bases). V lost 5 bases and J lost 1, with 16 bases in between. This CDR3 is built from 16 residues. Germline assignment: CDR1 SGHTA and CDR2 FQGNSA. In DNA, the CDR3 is TGTGCCAGCAGCGTTGGGTGGGGGGGCGGCACAGATACGCAGTATTTT. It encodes CASSVGWGGGTDTQYF.